This T cell receptor beta chain was obtained from a study of identical twins (dated by TCRdb to 2016 to 2017). The study in broad terms: To test whether fetal clonotypes persist, this study deep-sequenced TCR alpha and beta repertoires from monozygotic twins, from unrelated adults of various ages, and from cord blood. To rule out contamination, the twin experiments were replicated at different times with different library preparation protocols.

The germline V gene provides CDR1 ENHRY and CDR2 SYGVKD. Trimming takes 2 bases from V and 5 bases from J, and the germline ends sit 6 bases apart. The CDR3 spans 13 residues, from the cysteine through the phenylalanine. The entry retains the CDR3 DNA only, 39 bases that are in frame from base 1. Every donor was a healthy Caucasian. Three pairs of female monozygotic twins, all aged roughly 18 to 29 years, were included in the twin cohort. Miltenyi CD45RO+ enrichment and human naive T-cell isolation kits were used to isolate memory (CD45RO+) and naive T cells from PBMC. This clonotype was counted a few times. The clone's antigen remains unknown. No base quality information exists; no much larger clone differs at one position. Study-wide conclusions, independent of this receptor: Conclusions relied on cross-sectional statistical analysis, since the same donors could not be followed over many years. Abundant cord blood beta clonotypes carried fewer insertions; young adult naive repertoires showed a weaker similar trend, while memory repertoires showed none. In beta out-of-frame sequences, excess twin sharing was weaker, because having fewer shared sequences lowered the signal-to-noise ratio. Compared with coincidental sharing between unrelated individuals, an excess of low generation-probability sequences was observed among out-of-frame TCR alpha sequences shared between twins. Zero-insertion analyses could be partly confounded by invariant T cells such as MAIT and iNKT, although diverse VJ usage argued against such confounding for most clonotypes. Recombination models systematically underestimated out-of-frame TCR alpha sharing in monozygotic twins but agreed with sharing between unrelated individuals.

The library was produced with 5' RACE. TCRdb shows the sequencer as Illumina HiSeq 2000. Template switching added a universal primer binding site, and the final cDNA carried a unique molecular identifier that allowed TCR cDNA molecules to be counted accurately. Specific primers in the conserved constant-segment region were used to synthesize first-strand cDNA for the TCR alpha and beta chains. To control for contamination, each cDNA library was double barcoded with a SMART-Mk sample barcode plus Illumina barcodes. TruSeq adapter sequences and Illumina sample barcodes were added in two successive PCR steps. TCR alpha and beta cDNA libraries were sequenced on the Illumina HiSeq platform with custom primers. On the authors' methods: Raw reads were processed with MiGEC to extract unique molecular identifiers, and MiXCR was used to determine CDR3 positions. For each individual, recombination models were inferred using an EM algorithm with the repgenHMM and IGoR tools. The tcR package in R was used for shared clonotype analysis, with sharing normalized by the product of cloneset sizes. Out-of-frame nonproductive sequences were analyzed to study raw recombination free of thymic and clonal selection effects. The public reads were reprocessed in TCRdb via fastp at Q25 and MiXCR, keeping in-frame beta chains. Each entry merges the rows of one CDR3 protein and shows their most common DNA and genes. The V and J calls were determined by TCRdb, not by the authors. The sample data list approximately 280,000 distinct CDR3 sequences, and about 8.9% of these were observed just once. The ten largest make up less than 2.5% of the sample.

These data are also associated with another study on yellow fever vaccine responses in identical twins. Taken from the second paper: According to the authors, the vaccine-induced T cell response in identical twins seemed to be partly convergent and partly specific to each individual. In identical twins, the study followed T cell clones that responded to the vaccine with precision.

The receptor was isolated from a woman aged 18-29 years in good health. The chain links TRBV10-3 with TRBJ2-2; the D gene lacks a confident call. Sequenced material: memory (CD45RO+) T cells sorted from blood. The cell subset or site label here, explained by the study, means: CD45RO+ enriched T cells. The CDR3 reads CAISEGRTGELFF. The DNA sequence is as follows: TGTGCCATCAGTGAGGGCCGAACCGGGGAGCTGTTTTTT.